The following is a T cell receptor (beta chain) sequence with its context. Its antigen is still unknown. Within one base of it there is no much larger clone, and no base qualities were kept. These data come from a study of shared T cell receptors in the human thymus (dated by TCRdb to about 2021). Turning to the overall study: The study investigated the way shared, self-reactive T-cell receptor alpha chains are produced in the human thymus.

CDR1 and CDR2 are read off the germline V gene as ENHRY and SYGVKD. After removal of 7 bases from V and 6 bases from J, the junction retains 4 bases not matched to a gene. The CDR3, cysteine through phenylalanine, is 14 amino acids long. Only the CDR3 portion is preserved as DNA: 42 bases, with reading frame beginning at the first base. Library preparation used the immunoSEQ multiplex PCR assay. TCRdb mirrors the immuneACCESS table, restricted to in-frame sequences. Some clones are absent from its copies; in checked studies, under half trace to an unresolved V gene, and the reason for the others is unknown. In all, the sample holds hundreds of thousands of clones, and roughly 86% of those were seen once. In total, the top ten clones hold about 0.0094% of the sample. The sample was also reused in another study, on human thymus T cells. From the second report: In Finland, the donors were immunologically healthy infants who were having open corrective cardiac surgery for congenital heart defects. Thymus tissue was obtained as surgical resects removed during corrective cardiac surgery. Biased V and J gene segment usage appeared to be present in both thymic and peripheral blood repertoires. The related research found that thymic TCR repertoires overlapped highly between unrelated individuals. TCR alpha and beta repertoires from roughly 8 infant thymus samples and four related peripheral blood samples were characterized in the study. The cohort included about 6 male and two female infants, with donor ages spanning 7 to 244 days. Thymocytes were released mechanically from tissue and stored at -70 °C as pellets of roughly 9.5-32 million cells. A QIAsymphony instrument was used to extract genomic DNA from frozen cell pellets. The immunoSEQ multiplex PCR assay was used to amplify the TCRB and TCRAD loci from a standardized quantity of quality-controlled genomic DNA. Amplicons spanned the V(D)J region at a length sufficient to cover the CDR3 and identify V and J genes. Amplicon sequencing was performed on an Illumina platform through the commercial immunoSEQ service. Primer bias and sequencing errors were corrected using previously described methods, and TCRAD and TCRB definitions followed the IMGT database. Analysis of the repertoires was done with immunoSEQ Analyzer 3.0 and VDJTools and included basic statistics, V/J segment usage, diversity estimates, rarefaction and pairwise overlap. Diversity was estimated with Chao1, ChaoE, Efron-Thisted, Shannon and inverse Simpson indices, and also on datasets down-sampled to the smallest sample. Repertoire overlap used strict matching of CDR3 nucleotide sequence, V gene and J gene, with Jaccard-based multidimensional scaling clustering. Thymus samples yielded on average about 810,000 unique TCRB clonotypes, compared with 75,000 to 85,000 from blood samples.

The sequenced sample consisted of thymocytes. The sequence links TRBV10-3 to TRBJ1-4, with 11 central nucleotides matching TRBD1. The TCR comes from a boy younger than two with a congenital heart defect. Donor details come from another sample of the same person, matched by shared clones. The CDR3 sequence is CAIKPGQGDEKLFF. The nucleotides are TGTGCCATCAAACCGGGACAGGGGGATGAAAAACTGTTTTTT.